Reported below is one T cell receptor (beta chain). This receptor's antigen is unknown. No much larger clonotype is one base removed from it; base qualities were not supplied. The donors belonged to the validation cohort of roughly 120 subjects, which was separate from the 666-subject first cohort. This entry comes from a study of cytomegalovirus exposure and HLA in healthy donors (dated by TCRdb to between 2016 and 2019). With respect to the entire study: A later analysis indicated that the 120 or so validation repertoires were generated on the platform also employed for the approximately 700 repertoires of the first cohort. The aim of the study was to test whether cataloging public T cell receptors could identify signatures of past pathogen exposure. A separate validation cohort of roughly 120 different subjects was used in addition to the roughly 720-subject first cohort. To predict cytomegalovirus infection status, the study brought together high-throughput TCR immunosequencing, statistical association of individual TCRs with disease status, and machine learning. Broader findings and caveats from the paper: Cytomegalovirus status was reported to be diagnosed by the classifier with high specificity and sensitivity in both the original and validation cohorts. The authors suggested that the approach could potentially be extended to other disease states and immunological phenotypes. Three of the identified cytomegalovirus-associated TCR beta chains were confirmed in vitro to be specific for cytomegalovirus antigens. The study listed approximately 160 TCR beta chains as associated with cytomegalovirus. Subsequent analysis determined that TCRs grouped into clusters in the first cohort also showed a tendency toward co-occurrence across the 120 validation repertoires, and roughly 94% of cluster scores exceeded 0. All 120 or so repertoires were used to score co-occurrence in the validation cohort in a later analysis, because that analysis had no HLA typing for the cohort. Across donors, most TCR sequences were observed very rarely, whereas some public TCRs were present in many individuals.

The receptor library was made with the immunoSEQ multiplex PCR assay. The authors' pipeline ran thus. To diagnose cytomegalovirus status from the catalog of TCR beta chain sequences, a statistical classification framework was built. Not all clones reach the TCRdb copy of this immuneACCESS table, which keeps in-frame sequences only. Checked studies attribute under half of the gap to unresolved V genes and leave the rest unexplained. The DNA gave D and trimming, while V, J and clone size come from that table. The sample includes fewer than 150,000 clones, with around nine tenths observed a single time. The top ten constitute 1.4% to 1.5% of the sample. Per the germline V gene, SGHDT is the CDR1 and YYEEEE is the CDR2. There are 14 amino acids in the CDR3, from cysteine to phenylalanine inclusive. Just CDR3 DNA is preserved here, 42 bases in frame from base 1. Trimming accounts for 5 bases at V and 4 bases at J, while the number of junction bases matched to no gene is 8.

The material sequenced was PBMCs. The sequence was collected from a man aged 25 to 40 in good health and CMV-seronegative. Recombination joined TRBV5-6 with TRBJ2-7, and TRBD2 aligns with 8 junction nucleotides. The CDR3 loop reads CASSFQAGGYEQYF. The nucleotides are TGTGCCAGCAGTTTCCAGGCGGGGGGTTACGAGCAGTACTTC.